These 21 T cell receptor beta chains originate from one sample sequenced in a study of identifying expanded T cells in peripheral blood. Profiled with immunoSEQ multiplex PCR; TCRdb holds only in-frame clones, not every one. The sample holds 60,000 to 70,000 clones; 87% are singletons and the top ten take under 5%. The sequenced sample was blood. These receptors came from a person aged 18 to 75 in good health.

The CDR3 loop is CASSPYSRGARTDTQYF. For the CDR3, the DNA is TGTGCCAGCAGCCCGTACTCGCGGGGGGCCCGCACAGATACGCAGTATTTT. The chain combines TRBV25-1 with TRBJ2-3, with 8 bases aligning to TRBD2. Germline V gene data show CDR1 as MGHDK and CDR2 as SYGVNS. This CDR3 is built from 17 residues. Unmatched junction bases numbered 12, after V lost 6 bases and J lost 1 base.

CDR3 region: CASKLQKLFF. The CDR3 DNA is TGTGCCAGCAAACTGCAAAAACTGTTTTTT. The chain uses TRBV6-1 and TRBJ1-4; D gene unclear. Germline V lookup: CDR1 MNHNS, CDR2 SASEGT. Trimming left V 7 bases short and J 9 bases short, with 6 bases between. The CDR3 is 10 residues long.

This clone has only one observation. The chain recombines TRBV4-2 with TRBJ2-3, with D possibly matching TRBD2 (7 bases). Per the germline V gene, CDR1 is LGHNA and CDR2 is YNFKEQ. This CDR3 comprises 14 residues. V gave up 5 bases and J gave up 6 bases, with 15 bases separating them. The CDR3 DNA reads as TGTGCCAGCAGCGTGGGGGGGGCGGAGGATACGCAGTATTTT. Amino acids: CASSVGGAEDTQYF.

The chain employs TRBV27 and TRBJ1-1, with a weak D call TRBD1 (5 bases). V gave up 1 base and J gave up 3 bases, with 9 bases separating them. Germline V lookup: CDR1 MNHEY, CDR2 SMNVEV (reference sequence). The CDR3 totals 14 residues. CDR3 sequence reads: CASSLLDTDTEAFF. The DNA of the CDR3 is TGTGCCAGCAGTTTATTGGACACGGACACTGAAGCTTTCTTT.

This chain joins TRBV9 and TRBJ2-2; D might be TRBD2 (6 bases). V gave up 3 bases and J gave up 1 base, with 7 bases separating them. The CDR3 spans 14 residues. Germline-derived CDR1 and CDR2 are SGDLS and YYNGEE. In DNA, the CDR3 is TGTGCCAGCAGCGGACTAGTGAACACCGGGGAGCTGTTTTTT. Translated: CASSGLVNTGELFF.

This clone has just one count. This chain links TRBV19 with TRBJ2-1; 8 bases map to TRBD2. Germline CDR1 and CDR2: LNHDA and SQIVND (reference sequence). CDR3 length: 16 amino acids. The junction had 14 bases not matched to a gene; V was cut back by 7 bases and J by 6 bases. CDR3 nucleotide sequence: TGTGCCAGTACCTCTGGTGCCAGCGGGGGATTCAATGAGCAGTTCTTC. Encoded protein: CASTSGASGGFNEQFF.

V usage is TRBV5-1 and J usage is TRBJ2-7; D remains ambiguous. The CDR3 length is 13 residues. Trimming pared 3 bases from V and 3 bases from J, leaving 10 bases between. CDR1 is SGHRS and CDR2 is YFSETQ in the germline V gene. DNA of the CDR3: TGCGCCAGCAGCTATGACGCAGACTACGAGCAGTACTTC. It is translated as CASSYDADYEQYF.

The chain combines TRBV6-5 with TRBJ2-7; the D gene is possibly TRBD2 (6 bases). CDR3 length: 13 amino acids. The V gene lost 8 bases and the J gene lost 6 bases, with 17 bases spanning the gap. CDR1 and CDR2 (germline): MNHEY, SVGAGI. CDR3 in DNA: TGTGCCAGCGTCCCCGGGACTGGGACCGAGCAGTACTTC. Translated, it gives CASVPGTGTEQYF.

The chain is built from TRBV5-4 and TRBJ2-4; TRBD2 matches 7 bases. Germline lookup yields CDR1 SGHNT and CDR2 YYREEE (reference sequence). The J segment lost 3 bases and the V segment lost 4 bases, leaving 10 bases of the junction unmatched. The CDR3 is made up of 16 amino acids. CDR3 loop: CASSPRAREGKNIQYF. In DNA, the CDR3 is TGTGCCAGCAGCCCCCGGGCAAGGGAGGGCAAAAACATTCAGTACTTC.

The genes are TRBV27 and TRBJ1-1; 9 positions match TRBD1. This CDR3 has 16 amino acids. The junction had 4 bases not matched to a gene; V was cut back by 2 bases and J by 0 bases. From germline, CDR1 is MNHEY and CDR2 SMNVEV (reference sequence). The CDR3 nucleotides read TGTGCCAGCAGTTTAGGGACAGGGCCAATGAACACTGAAGCTTTCTTT. It encodes CASSLGTGPMNTEAFF.

V and J are TRBV5-4 and TRBJ1-2, with TRBD1 matching over 8 bases. The CDR3 length is 14 residues. Losses at the gene ends were 4 bases for V and 2 bases for J; bases not matched to a gene: 4. The V gene's germline CDR1 is SGHNT and CDR2 YYREEE (reference sequence). CDR3: CASSLPGGNYGYTF. DNA of the CDR3: TGTGCCAGCAGCCTTCCAGGGGGCAACTATGGCTACACCTTC.

This chain uses TRBV2 with TRBJ2-7; 7 positions agree with TRBD1. The CDR3 has 14 residues. Germline-derived CDR1 and CDR2 are SNHLY and FYNNEI. Germline trimming cut 4 bases from V and 6 bases from J; bases unmatched to any gene: 9. The CDR3 DNA sequence: TGTGCCAGCAGTGGGCATCAGGGACAGCCCGAGCAGTACTTC. This gives the protein CASSGHQGQPEQYF.

The chain has TRBV9 and TRBJ2-7; unclear D gene. This CDR3 has 13 residues. With 3 bases removed from V and 5 bases from J, the gap between germline ends came to 12 bases. Germline V gene sequence: CDR1 SGDLS, CDR2 YYNGEE. The CDR3 DNA reads TGTGCCAGCAGCGCCTCTCTAGGTAACGAGCAGTACTTC. Protein product: CASSASLGNEQYF.

The chain combines TRBV5-1 with TRBJ2-7; D is possibly TRBD2 (7 bases). Germline V gene lookup returns CDR1 SGHRS and CDR2 YFSETQ. Trimming took off 2 bases at V and 7 bases at J, with 19 bases between the two ends. This CDR3 has 15 amino acids. The CDR3 bases are TGCGCCAGCAGCTTTCTAGCGGAGGGGGGCAGGGAGCAGTACTTC. Its protein is CASSFLAEGGREQYF.

The rearrangement uses TRBV5-1 and TRBJ2-5; 7 bases align to TRBD2. V shed 4 bases, J shed 4 bases, and the junction held 13 bases outside the gene matches. The CDR3 totals 16 residues. Looked up from germline, CDR1 is SGHRS and CDR2 is YFSETQ. The CDR3 coding sequence is TGCGCCAGCAGCCCCACGGCAGGACTAGGGCCAGAGACCCAGTACTTC. Amino acids: CASSPTAGLGPETQYF.

The V gene is TRBV27, the J gene TRBJ2-7; a possible D gene is TRBD1 (6 bases). This CDR3 has 15 amino acids. V lost 3 bases to trimming and J lost 1 base, with 13 bases between them. Looked up from germline, CDR1 is MNHEY and CDR2 is SMNVEV (reference sequence). Here the CDR3 reads CASSFTLDSSYEQYF. CDR3 coding DNA: TGTGCCAGCAGTTTCACGTTGGACAGTTCCTACGAGCAGTACTTC.

The rearrangement uses TRBV7-9 and TRBJ1-6, with TRBD1 identical over 9 bases. Trimming at V came to 5 bases and at J to 9 bases, leaving 5 bases not matched to a gene. This CDR3 region has 14 residues. Germline CDR1 is SEHNR and CDR2 is FQNEAQ (reference sequence). The CDR3 is CASSLGQGSSPLHF. In DNA form, the CDR3 reads TGTGCCAGCAGCCTTGGACAGGGGAGTTCACCCCTCCACTTT.

J is TRBJ2-3 and V is TRBV19; D is ambiguous. Germline V gene sequence: CDR1 LNHDA, CDR2 SQIVND (reference sequence). Trimming stripped 5 bases from V and 4 bases from J, with 16 bases between. CDR3 size: 15 residues. CDR3 protein: CASSGGRGRADTQYF. The CDR3 DNA reads as TGTGCCAGTAGTGGTGGCCGCGGTCGAGCAGATACGCAGTATTTT.

The sample holds one count of this clone. This chain links TRBV6-5 with TRBJ2-7; TRBD1 is a possible D gene (6 bases). The CDR3 has 14 residues. Looked up from germline, CDR1 is MNHEY and CDR2 is SVGAGI. V shed 5 bases and J shed 6 bases, with 17 bases lying between them. The CDR3 DNA follows: TGTGCCAGCAGTAGCGAACAGGGCATTGGCGAGCAGTACTTC. This codes for CASSSEQGIGEQYF.

The chain carries TRBV28 and TRBJ2-2; perhaps TRBD2 as D (6 bases). The CDR3 spans 12 residues. V lost 11 bases to trimming and J lost 7 bases, with 14 bases between them. Germline V CDR1 and CDR2: MDHEN, SYDVKM. The CDR3 sequence: CAGRGSGGELFF. The CDR3, as DNA: TGTGCCGGCCGGGGGAGCGGCGGGGAGCTGTTTTTT.

The chain is built from TRBV27 and TRBJ1-4; 9 bases agree with TRBD1. The V gene end was trimmed by 6 bases and the J gene end by 2 bases; junction bases not matched to a gene: 10. Germline loops: CDR1 MNHEY, CDR2 SMNVEV (reference sequence). This CDR3 comprises 17 residues. CDR3 DNA: TGTGCCAGCAGCGACGGGACAGGGACTTCGACTAATGAAAAACTGTTTTTT. It translates to CASSDGTGTSTNEKLFF.